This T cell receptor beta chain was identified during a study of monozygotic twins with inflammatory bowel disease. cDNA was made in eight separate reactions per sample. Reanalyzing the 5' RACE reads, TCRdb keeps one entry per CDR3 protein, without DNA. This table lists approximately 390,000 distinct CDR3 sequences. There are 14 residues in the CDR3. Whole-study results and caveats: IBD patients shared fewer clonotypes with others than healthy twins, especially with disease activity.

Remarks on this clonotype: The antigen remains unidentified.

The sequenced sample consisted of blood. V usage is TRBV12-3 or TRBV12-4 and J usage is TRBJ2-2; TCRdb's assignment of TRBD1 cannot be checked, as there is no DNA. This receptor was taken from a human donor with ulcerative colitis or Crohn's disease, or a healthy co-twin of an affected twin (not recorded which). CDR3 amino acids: CASRAGGRTGELFF.